Shown below are 32 T cell receptor beta chains from a single sample sequenced in a study of CXCR3-negative and CXCR3-positive naive CD8 T cells. Whole-study results and caveats: Comparison of naive cells showed more hydrophobic TRB CDR3s in CXCR3-positive than in CXCR3-negative naive cells.

Antigen specificity for these receptors is unknown. The method, 5' RACE with UMI labels, was used to prepare the TRB cDNA libraries. TCRdb derives one entry per CDR3 protein from the 5' RACE reads, leaving out DNA. The sample's table shows tens of thousands of distinct CDR3 sequences. The sample was naive CXCR3+ CD8+ T cells from blood. Specified subset: CD45RO-CCR7+CD27+CD95- naive CD8+ T cells expressing CXCR3 (TNR3+). The receptors were gathered from a human donor in good health. Some clones in this sample may be carry-over from other donors' samples.

The CDR3 here is CASSLTGGPEAFF. J is TRBJ1-1 and V is TRBV14. Looked up from germline, CDR1 is SGHDN and CDR2 is FVKESK. The CDR3 sequence is 13 residues long. Supplemented by reference TRBV14 and TRBJ1-1, the full variable domain reads EAGVTQFPSHSVIEKGQTVTLRCDPISGHDNLYWYRRVMGKEIKFLLHFVKESKQDESGMPNNRFLAERTGGTYSTLKVQPAELEDSGVYFCASSLTGGPEAFFGQGTRLTVV.

The gene calls are TRBV19 and TRBJ2-7; TCRdb designates TRBD1, a call that cannot be tested without DNA. Germline loops: CDR1 LNHDA, CDR2 SQIVND (reference sequence). The CDR3 contains 14 residues. CDR3 sequence reads: CASSKQGTSYEQYF.

This sequence joins TRBV24-1 and TRBJ2-5; absent DNA, TCRdb's TRBD2 call cannot be checked. This CDR3 has 17 residues. Germline V gene lookup returns CDR1 KGHDR and CDR2 SFDVKD. CDR3 region: CATPPDWRGGHQETQYF.

The chain links TRBV6-4 to TRBJ2-3; TCRdb picks TRBD2, but there is no DNA to check that call. This CDR3 is 15 amino acids long. Looked up from germline, CDR1 is MRHNA and CDR2 is SNTAGT. CDR3 sequence: CASSEEGQGTDTQYF.

The rearrangement links TRBV5-1 to TRBJ2-1. The CDR3 extends over 12 amino acids. The germline V gene encodes CDR1 SGHRS and CDR2 YFSETQ. CDR3: CASSFSTNEQFF.

The gene calls are TRBV5-1 and TRBJ2-7; with no DNA, the TCRdb D assignment of TRBD1 cannot be verified. CDR1 SGHRS and CDR2 YFSETQ come from the germline V gene. CDR3 size: 13 residues. This chain's CDR3 is CASSQAPYYEQYF.

The gene calls are TRBV25-1 and TRBJ2-7. The CDR3 totals 12 residues. CDR1 MGHDK and CDR2 SYGVNS come from the germline V gene. CDR3 sequence reads: CASSESGYEQYF.

V gene TRBV14 combines with J gene TRBJ2-7; the TCRdb call, TRBD1, lacks DNA for checking. The CDR3 extends over 13 amino acids. Germline V lookup: CDR1 SGHDN, CDR2 FVKESK. The CDR3 sequence is CASSPQGSGEQYF.

This sequence joins TRBV12-3 or TRBV12-4 and TRBJ1-1. The CDR3 is 15 residues long. This CDR3 is CASSRPHIMNTEAFF.

The chain joins TRBV20-1 to TRBJ2-7; as DNA is missing, the TRBD2 call by TCRdb cannot be tested. CDR3 size: 16 residues. CDR1 is DFQATT and CDR2 is SNEGSKA in the germline V gene (reference sequence). The CDR3 loop reads CSARDVALSISYEQYF.

V and J are TRBV6-6 and TRBJ2-1; TCRdb picks TRBD2, but there is no DNA to check that call. The length of the CDR3 is 15 residues. From germline, CDR1 is MNHNY and CDR2 SVGAGI (reference sequence). The CDR3 protein is CASSVSGGTYNEQFF.

The V and J genes are TRBV20-1 and TRBJ2-1; TCRdb designates TRBD1, a call that cannot be tested without DNA. Looked up from germline, CDR1 is DFQATT and CDR2 is SNEGSKA (reference sequence). CDR3 length: 15 residues. The CDR3 loop reads CSASSGQGFINEQFF.

V gene TRBV30 combines with J gene TRBJ2-1. The CDR3 loop spans 15 amino acids. Germline V gene data show CDR1 as GTSNPN and CDR2 as SVGIG (reference sequence). CDR3 sequence: CAWSVMTYGHNEQFF. Variable domain in full (rest from reference TRBV30 and TRBJ2-1): SQTIHQWPATLVQPVGSPLSLECTVEGTSNPNLYWYRQAAGRGLQLLFYSVGIGQISSEVPQNLSASRPQDRQFILSSKKLLLSDSGFYLCAWSVMTYGHNEQFFGPGTRLTVL.

This sequence joins TRBV20-1 and TRBJ1-5; the D gene TCRdb calls, TRBD1, cannot be checked with no DNA. This CDR3 region has 16 residues. From germline, CDR1 is DFQATT and CDR2 SNEGSKA (reference sequence). The CDR3: CSARDLEGRVDQPQHF.

The rearrangement joins TRBV19 to TRBJ2-3; the TCRdb D gene call, TRBD1, has no DNA to confirm it. This CDR3 contains 13 residues. Germline V gene lookup returns CDR1 LNHDA and CDR2 SQIVND (reference sequence). CDR3 region: CASSGPRADTQYF. Full variable domain (outside the CDR3, taken from reference TRBV19 and TRBJ2-3): DGGITQSPKYLFRKEGQNVTLSCEQNLNHDAMYWYRQDPGQGLRLIYYSQIVNDFQKGDIAEGYSVSREKKESFPLTVTSAQKNPTAFYLCASSGPRADTQYFGPGTRLTVL.

The chain has TRBV20-1 and TRBJ2-1; checking the TCRdb D call of TRBD2 is not possible without DNA. This CDR3 is 16 amino acids long. Germline CDR1 is DFQATT and CDR2 is SNEGSKA (reference sequence). CDR3 protein: CSAQPPPSGGLNEQFF.

The V gene is TRBV10-3, the J gene TRBJ1-1. CDR1 is ENHRY, CDR2 SYGVKD, per germline. This CDR3 is built from 12 residues. The chain's CDR3 is CATQDLSTEAFF.

The gene calls are TRBV29-1 and TRBJ2-3; TCRdb's D gene call, TRBD1, goes unchecked for lack of DNA. In germline, CDR1 is SQVTM, CDR2 ANQGSEA. This CDR3 is 13 amino acids long. The CDR3 spells CSGWDRGTDTQYF.

The V call is TRBV7-8, the J call TRBJ2-5. The CDR3 loop spans 15 amino acids. Germline V gene lookup returns CDR1 SGHVS and CDR2 FQNEAQ. The CDR3 protein is CASSLAGGNQETQYF.

The gene calls are TRBV28 and TRBJ2-5; without DNA, the TCRdb call of TRBD2 cannot be checked. In germline, CDR1 is MDHEN, CDR2 SYDVKM. The CDR3 totals 15 residues. CDR3 residues: CASSLRLAVGETQYF. Complete variable domain (other parts from reference TRBV28 and TRBJ2-5): DVKVTQSSRYLVKRTGEKVFLECVQDMDHENMFWYRQDPGLGLRLIYFSYDVKMKEKGDIPEGYSVSREKKERFSLILESASTNQTSMYLCASSLRLAVGETQYFGPGTRLLVL.

This rearrangement joins TRBV25-1 to TRBJ2-1; TCRdb designates TRBD2, a call that cannot be tested without DNA. The CDR3 is made up of 14 amino acids. Germline CDR1 MGHDK, CDR2 SYGVNS. CDR3 protein: CASSRTSVYNEQFF.

This chain joins TRBV29-1 and TRBJ1-4; lacking DNA, the TRBD1 call made by TCRdb goes unchecked. From germline, CDR1 is SQVTM and CDR2 ANQGSEA. The CDR3 extends over 14 amino acids. The CDR3 is CSVRDSSTNEKLFF.

The rearrangement joins TRBV28 to TRBJ1-2. CDR1 is MDHEN and CDR2 is SYDVKM in the germline V gene. The CDR3 loop spans 13 amino acids. CDR3 in amino acids: CASNYILGYGYTF.

V and J are TRBV7-8 and TRBJ2-7. CDR3 length: 12 residues. Germline V gene sequence: CDR1 SGHVS, CDR2 FQNEAQ. CDR3 region: CASSSVGNEQYF.

This chain uses TRBV30 with TRBJ2-7; with no DNA, the TCRdb D assignment of TRBD1 cannot be verified. Germline CDR1 and CDR2: GTSNPN and SVGIG (reference sequence). The CDR3 runs to 13 residues. The chain's CDR3 is CAWSVQGAYEQYF.

J is TRBJ2-1 and V is TRBV6-5; with no DNA, the TCRdb D assignment of TRBD2 cannot be verified. The CDR3 length is 17 residues. CDR1 is MNHEY and CDR2 is SVGAGI in the germline V gene. The CDR3 sequence: CASSYSRVAGAYNEQFF.

The rearrangement links TRBV9 to TRBJ2-7; TCRdb outputs TRBD2, but without DNA this stays unchecked. CDR1 and CDR2 (germline): SGDLS, YYNGEE. This CDR3 has 15 residues. The CDR3 reads CASSGGGSGYYEQYF.

The chain links TRBV7-2 to TRBJ2-2; TCRdb selects TRBD2, and the lack of DNA leaves this call unchecked. The CDR3 runs to 18 residues. CDR1 is SGHTA and CDR2 is FQGNSA in the germline V gene. The CDR3 loop reads CASSSWTSGSSNTGELFF.

The chain couples TRBV29-1 to TRBJ2-2; TCRdb selects TRBD1, and the lack of DNA leaves this call unchecked. Germline-derived CDR1 and CDR2 are SQVTM and ANQGSEA. The CDR3 extends over 15 amino acids. The CDR3 reads CSVEQGGRNTGELFF.

The chain carries TRBV7-6 and TRBJ1-2; with no DNA, the TCRdb D assignment of TRBD1 cannot be verified. This CDR3 spans 14 amino acids. In germline, CDR1 is SGHVS, CDR2 FNYEAQ. CDR3 in amino acids: CASSLEGAPDGYTF.

V and J are TRBV28 and TRBJ2-1. This CDR3 region has 18 residues. CDR1 is MDHEN, CDR2 SYDVKM, per germline. CDR3 in amino acids: CASSSEKIAELYYNEQFF.

The chain uses TRBV7-8 and TRBJ2-2; TCRdb calls TRBD1, which cannot be checked without DNA. Germline loops: CDR1 SGHVS, CDR2 FQNEAQ. The CDR3 totals 15 residues. This CDR3 reads CASSFDGAYTGELFF. The full variable domain, completed using reference TRBV7-8 and TRBJ2-2, is GAGVSQSPRYKVAKRGQDVALRCDPISGHVSLFWYQQALGQGPEFLTYFQNEAQLDKSGLPSDRFFAERPEGSVSTLKIQRTQQEDSAVYLCASSFDGAYTGELFFGEGSRLTVL.